A single sample gave rise to the 14 T cell receptor beta chains below, sequenced in a study of control samples from healthy donors and cancer patients. Clones were sequenced by immunoSEQ multiplex PCR, and TCRdb holds only the in-frame ones, with some missing. The data show about 52,000 clones, roughly 94% seen once. The material sequenced was blood. The source of these receptors is a man aged 25-45 years in good health.

The gene calls are TRBV27 and TRBJ2-3, with D maybe TRBD2 (6 bases). The germline V gene has CDR1 MNHEY and CDR2 SMNVEV (reference sequence). Deletions cut 10 bases from V and 3 bases from J, with 23 bases between. This CDR3 spans 16 amino acids. The CDR3 nucleotides are TGTGCCACTGCCCTCAGGACCCCGAGCGGGACAGATACGCAGTATTTT. Encoded protein: CATALRTPSGTDTQYF.

The chain has TRBV19 and TRBJ2-7; 8 bases fit TRBD2. This CDR3 has 18 residues. V shed 3 bases, J shed 5 bases, and the junction held 18 bases outside the gene matches. In germline, CDR1 is LNHDA, CDR2 SQIVND (reference sequence). CDR3 sequence: CASSIGAIQKREFNEQYF. In nucleotides, the CDR3 is TGTGCCAGTAGTATTGGAGCTATTCAAAAGCGGGAGTTTAACGAGCAGTACTTC.

V usage is TRBV6-5 and J usage is TRBJ2-7; TRBD1 is a possible D gene (6 bases). This CDR3 contains 13 residues. Trimming shortened V by 7 bases and J by 3 bases, and 13 bases separated the two germline ends. The germline V gene has CDR1 MNHEY and CDR2 SVGAGI. CDR3 DNA sequence: TGTGCCAGCACCACCGGCAGGGGCTACGAGCAGTACTTC. It yields the protein CASTTGRGYEQYF.

This clone appeared a single time. This chain connects TRBV5-1 to TRBJ1-2; possible D gene TRBD1, 6 bases. Between the trimmed V and J ends, which lost 3 bases and 4 bases, there was a span of 13 bases. Germline values: CDR1 SGHRS, CDR2 YFSETQ. The CDR3 covers 14 residues. As DNA, the CDR3 is TGCGCCAGCAGCTCACAGGGATCGAGCTATGGCTACACCTTC. It yields the protein CASSSQGSSYGYTF. Full variable domain (rest looked up from reference TRBV5-1 and TRBJ1-2): KAGVTQTPRYLIKTRGQQVTLSCSPISGHRSVSWYQQTPGQGLQFLFEYFSETQRNKGNFPGRFSGRQFSNSRSEMNVSTLELGDSALYLCASSSQGSSYGYTFGSGTRLTVV.

The J gene is TRBJ1-5, the V gene TRBV30; a weak D match, TRBD1 (5 bases). CDR1 is GTSNPN and CDR2 is SVGIG in the germline V gene (reference sequence). There are 13 residues in the CDR3. Trimming left V 1 base short and J 1 base short, with 5 bases between. The chain's CDR3 is CAWSGGSNQPQHF. In nucleotides, the CDR3 is TGTGCCTGGAGTGGGGGGAGCAATCAGCCCCAGCATTTT.

This clone was picked up a small number of times. The chain couples TRBV15 to TRBJ2-3; 11 bases fit TRBD1. The CDR3 covers 16 residues. With V trimmed by 1 base and J by 0 bases, 0 bases remained unmatched. The V gene's germline CDR1 is LNHNV and CDR2 YYDKDF (reference sequence). CDR3 loop: CATSRGDRGSTDTQYF. The CDR3 bases are TGTGCCACCAGCAGAGGGGACAGGGGGAGCACAGATACGCAGTATTTT.

V and J are TRBV4-1 and TRBJ1-5; D perhaps matches TRBD1 (6 bases). Germline CDR1 is MGHRA and CDR2 is YSYEKL. The V gene lost 4 bases and the J gene lost 6 bases, with 13 bases spanning the gap. This CDR3 region has 14 residues. The CDR3, as DNA: TGCGCCAGCAGCCTGCACAGGGCCGCTCAGCCCCAGCATTTT. This sequence encodes CASSLHRAAQPQHF.

The V call is TRBV13, the J call TRBJ2-5; perhaps TRBD2 as D (6 bases). The CDR3 consists of 13 residues. Trimming pared 5 bases from V and 2 bases from J, leaving 9 bases between. CDR1 and CDR2 (germline): PRHDT, FYEKMQ (reference sequence). CDR3 bases: TGTGCCAGCAGCCCAAGCGGGCAAGAGACCCAGTACTTC. Translated: CASSPSGQETQYF.

The chain is built from TRBV6-6 and TRBJ1-5; D is possibly TRBD1 (5 bases). The CDR3 is 14 residues long. Deletions cut 7 bases from V and 2 bases from J, with 12 bases between. The germline gives CDR1 MNHNY, CDR2 SVGAGI (reference sequence). CDR3 amino acids: CASTPLGGNQPQHF. DNA for the CDR3: TGTGCCAGCACCCCCTTAGGGGGCAATCAGCCCCAGCATTTT.

The chain combines TRBV27 with TRBJ2-1; D is undetermined. This CDR3 has 13 residues. Per the germline V gene, CDR1 is MNHEY and CDR2 is SMNVEV (reference sequence). Between the trimmed V and J ends, which lost 5 bases and 2 bases, there was a span of 7 bases. CDR3 loop: CASSLSPYNEQFF. CDR3 DNA sequence: TGTGCCAGCAGTCTTAGCCCCTACAATGAGCAGTTCTTC.

The CDR3 here is CASSFQSAYEQYF. Here the CDR3 DNA reads TGTGCCAGCAGTTTCCAGTCTGCTTACGAGCAGTACTTC. This chain connects TRBV27 to TRBJ2-7; no definite D call. CDR3 length equals 13 residues. Trimming took off 3 bases at V and 4 bases at J, with 10 bases between the two ends. Germline V gene data show CDR1 as MNHEY and CDR2 as SMNVEV (reference sequence).

The genes are TRBV13 and TRBJ2-7; 7 bases map to TRBD1. Germline trimming cut 5 bases from V and 6 bases from J; bases unmatched to any gene: 13. CDR1 is PRHDT and CDR2 is FYEKMQ in the germline V gene (reference sequence). This CDR3 contains 15 residues. In DNA form, the CDR3 reads TGTGCCAGCAGCCTACGGACAGGCGGCCATAGCGAGCAGTACTTC. It codes for CASSLRTGGHSEQYF.

This chain uses TRBV11-2 with TRBJ2-1; perhaps D is TRBD1 or TRBD2 (5 bases each). V dropped 4 bases and J dropped 12 bases, with 16 bases sitting between them. CDR3 length: 13 residues. The germline gives CDR1 SGHAT, CDR2 FQNNGV. The CDR3 DNA reads as TGTGCCAGCAGCTGGGGCGAGGGATTGGGGCAGTTCTTC. It codes for CASSWGEGLGQFF.

The chain is built from TRBV5-4 and TRBJ2-7; TRBD1 might be the D (6 bases). The CDR3 has 12 residues. Trimming took 1 base from V and 4 from J, leaving 6 bases between them. Germline CDR1 SGHNT, CDR2 YYREEE (reference sequence). The CDR3 DNA is TGTGCCAGCAGCTTGCAGGGGTACGAGCAGTACTTC. Translated: CASSLQGYEQYF.